What follows are 20 T cell receptor beta chains derived from one specimen sequenced in a study of blood T cell repertoires in COVID-19. Using immunoSEQ multiplex PCR, the repertoire was profiled, and TCRdb retains in-frame clones only, with some absent. The sample comprises around 63,000 clones, roughly 88% of which are singletons, and over 3.5% rests with the top ten. The sequenced sample consisted of peripheral blood. The receptor source for this set is a man aged 50-59 years with active COVID-19.

The count of this clone is one. A read error may produce the germline difference seen at one junction end. V usage is TRBV7-7 and J usage is TRBJ2-2; no clear D gene. Germline V gene data show CDR1 as SSHAT and CDR2 as FNYEAQ (reference sequence). This CDR3 is 15 amino acids long. The CDR3 nucleotides are TGTGCTAGCAGCTTAAGGCCAGGGAACACCGGGGAGCTGTTTTTT. It specifies CASSLRPGNTGELFF.

The chain links TRBV2 to TRBJ2-1; 10 nucleotides agree with TRBD2. Trimming cost V 8 bases and J 3 bases; bases outside gene matches: 4. Germline-derived CDR1 and CDR2 are SNHLY and FYNNEI. This CDR3 has 14 residues. Here the CDR3 reads CASGRLAGYNEQFF. DNA for the CDR3: TGTGCCAGCGGTAGACTAGCGGGCTACAATGAGCAGTTCTTC.

This clone has a handful of counts. This chain links TRBV29-1 with TRBJ1-5; 9 positions agree with TRBD1. The V gene's germline CDR1 is SQVTM and CDR2 ANQGSEA. Trimming removed 2 bases from V and 6 bases from J; junction bases left unmatched: 2. There are 13 residues in the CDR3. The CDR3 region has the DNA TGCAGCGTTGAACCGGGACAGGGTCAGCCCCAGCATTTT. It yields the protein CSVEPGQGQPQHF.

The chain links TRBV6-1 to TRBJ1-4, with D possibly matching TRBD1 (5 bases). Trimming shortened V by 2 bases and J by 8 bases, and 6 bases separated the two germline ends. Germline V gene lookup returns CDR1 MNHNS and CDR2 SASEGT. The CDR3 contains 12 residues. The DNA for the CDR3 is TGTGCCAGCAGTGAAAGGGGAGAAAAACTGTTTTTT. This translates into CASSERGEKLFF.

V usage is TRBV14 and J usage is TRBJ1-2; 8 positions agree with TRBD1. The CDR3 totals 14 residues. CDR1 and CDR2 (germline): SGHDN, FVKESK. Trimming took 4 bases from V and 3 from J; bases not matched to a gene: 4. In DNA form, the CDR3 reads TGTGCCAGCAGCCGGGGGACAGGCTACTATGGCTACACCTTC. Amino acids: CASSRGTGYYGYTF. Full variable domain (remainder filled in from reference TRBV14 and TRBJ1-2): EAGVTQFPSHSVIEKGQTVTLRCDPISGHDNLYWYRRVMGKEIKFLLHFVKESKQDESGMPNNRFLAERTGGTYSTLKVQPAELEDSGVYFCASSRGTGYYGYTFGSGTRLTVV.

Here the CDR3 reads CSVDSGYSNTEAFF. CDR3 nucleotide sequence: TGCAGCGTTGACAGCGGATACTCGAACACTGAAGCTTTCTTT. The chain carries TRBV29-1 and TRBJ1-1; D uncertain. V lost 3 bases to trimming and J lost 1 base, with 12 bases between them. The CDR3 covers 14 residues. CDR1 and CDR2 (germline): SQVTM, ANQGSEA. Complete variable domain (other parts from reference TRBV29-1 and TRBJ1-1): SAVISQKPSRDICQRGTSLTIQCQVDSQVTMMFWYRQQPGQSLTLIATANQGSEATYESGFVIDKFPISRPNLTFSTLTVSNMSPEDSSIYLCSVDSGYSNTEAFFGQGTRLTVV.

V gene TRBV3-1 (or the pseudogene TRBV3-2) combines with J gene TRBJ1-1; D is uncertain. The CDR3 covers 13 residues. Trimming shortened V by 8 bases and J by 1 base, and 11 bases separated the two germline ends. Germline V gives CDR1 LGHDT, CDR2 YNNKEL (reference sequence). CDR3 in DNA: TGTGCCAGCGGCCTCGCAGGGAACACTGAAGCTTTCTTT. The encoded protein is CASGLAGNTEAFF.

Worth noting for this clone: Germline is not matched at one junction end, which may reflect a read error. CDR3 DNA: TGTGCCAGCACCTTAGGTGGGACAGGGGATTACGAGCAGTACTTC. Protein sequence: CASTLGGTGDYEQYF. The rearrangement links TRBV7-2 to TRBJ2-7; TRBD1 matches at 10 bases. Germline CDR1 SGHTA, CDR2 FQGNSA. The CDR3 totals 15 residues.

The V call is TRBV5-8, the J call TRBJ2-5; 7 nucleotides line up with TRBD1. Looked up from germline, CDR1 is SGHTS and CDR2 is YDEGEE. CDR3 size: 15 residues. With 3 bases clipped from V and 1 base from J, the junction kept 6 bases outside the gene matches. CDR3 DNA: TGTGCCAGCAGCTGGGGACAGCGACTCCAAGAGACCCAGTACTTC. It encodes CASSWGQRLQETQYF.

This clone was found once. The chain employs TRBV6-5 and TRBJ1-1; D is unclear. The ends were cut back, 3 bases at V and 1 base at J, with 12 bases in the middle. The germline gives CDR1 MNHEY, CDR2 SVGAGI. The CDR3 totals 15 residues. CDR3 sequence: CASSYSVNGNTEAFF. The CDR3 bases are TGTGCCAGCAGTTATAGTGTCAACGGGAACACTGAAGCTTTCTTT.

This clone was counted once. The chain joins TRBV5-1 to TRBJ2-7; 7 bases map to TRBD1. Germline V lookup: CDR1 SGHRS, CDR2 YFSETQ. There are 14 residues in the CDR3. V gave up 0 bases and J gave up 4 bases; unmatched junction bases: 4. The CDR3 here is CASSLAGTVYEQYF. The CDR3 bases are TGCGCCAGCAGCTTGGCCGGGACAGTTTACGAGCAGTACTTC.

The V and J genes are TRBV3-1 (or the pseudogene TRBV3-2) and TRBJ1-6, with D unresolved. CDR1 LGHDT and CDR2 YNNKEL come from the germline V gene (reference sequence). CDR3 length: 18 residues. Trimming removed 4 bases from V and 0 bases from J, with 16 bases in between. The CDR3 loop reads CASSLGVPGSSYNSPLHF. CDR3 bases: TGTGCCAGCAGCCTGGGCGTCCCGGGGAGCTCCTATAATTCACCCCTCCACTTT.

J is TRBJ1-5 and V is TRBV7-8, with TRBD1 matching over 8 bases. The length of the CDR3 is 15 residues. V was clipped by 3 bases and J by 2 bases; unmatched bases: 3. From germline, CDR1 is SGHVS and CDR2 FQNEAQ. CDR3 in amino acids: CASSLTGDGNQPQHF. CDR3 in DNA: TGTGCCAGCAGCTTGACAGGGGATGGCAATCAGCCCCAGCATTTT.

V usage is TRBV2 and J usage is TRBJ2-1; D unresolved. V was shortened by 6 bases and J by 9 bases, with 24 bases between the two germline ends. The CDR3 runs to 16 residues. Per the germline V gene, CDR1 is SNHLY and CDR2 is FYNNEI. The CDR3 is CASSPHPPPVVGEQFF. The CDR3 nucleotides are TGTGCCAGCAGCCCTCACCCCCCCCCGGTTGTCGGTGAGCAGTTCTTC. Drawing the rest from reference TRBV2 and TRBJ2-1, the complete variable domain is EPEVTQTPSHQVTQMGQEVILRCVPISNHLYFYWYRQILGQKVEFLVSFYNNEISEKSEIFDDQFSVERPDGSNFTLKIRSTKLEDSAMYFCASSPHPPPVVGEQFFGPGTRLTVL.

The V and J genes are TRBV4-1 and TRBJ1-1; unclear D gene. Germline lookup yields CDR1 MGHRA and CDR2 YSYEKL. V dropped 0 bases and J dropped 6 bases, with 14 bases sitting between them. The CDR3 length is 15 residues. CDR3 nucleotide sequence: TGCGCCAGCAGCCAAGAAGAGGTTGGCTGGGCTGAAGCTTTCTTT. Its protein is CASSQEEVGWAEAFF.

The rearrangement joins TRBV6-5 to TRBJ1-3; 11 bases align to TRBD1. V was pared by 6 bases and J by 7 bases, with 5 bases of the junction left unmatched. The CDR3 sequence is 14 residues long. Germline loops: CDR1 MNHEY, CDR2 SVGAGI. DNA of the CDR3: TGTGCCAGCAGCTTAGGACAGGGGGCTAACACCATATATTTT. Its translation: CASSLGQGANTIYF.

With respect to this clone: This sample also contains other DNA sequences that code for the same CDR3. The chain employs TRBV4-1 and TRBJ1-5; D is unclear. Germline V gene data show CDR1 as MGHRA and CDR2 as YSYEKL. The V gene lost 1 base and the J gene lost 2 bases, with 6 bases spanning the gap. CDR3 size: 14 residues. The CDR3 is CASSQGQGNQPQHF. CDR3 bases: TGCGCCAGCAGCCAAGGACAAGGCAATCAGCCCCAGCATTTT.

The chain carries TRBV19 and TRBJ1-6, with D possibly matching TRBD1 (6 bases). The CDR3 has 14 residues. Per germline, CDR1 LNHDA and CDR2 SQIVND (reference sequence). Trimming took off 3 bases at V and 8 bases at J, with 11 bases between the two ends. The CDR3 is CASSMRQGYSPLHF. For the CDR3, the DNA is TGTGCCAGTAGTATGAGGCAGGGGTATTCACCCCTCCACTTT.

CDR3 loop: CASSQDRVGGEFF. The CDR3 DNA follows: TGTGCCAGCAGCCAAGACAGGGTTGGTGGGGAGTTCTTC. V is TRBV3-1 (or the pseudogene TRBV3-2) and J is TRBJ2-1; D perhaps matches TRBD1 (5 bases). The V gene lost 0 bases and the J gene lost 14 bases, with 14 bases spanning the gap. The CDR3 has 13 amino acids. Germline CDR1 and CDR2: LGHDT and YNNKEL (reference sequence).

The chain has TRBV7-8 and TRBJ1-5; D gene uncertain. CDR1 and CDR2 from the germline V gene are SGHVS and FQNEAQ. This CDR3 is 15 amino acids long. V gave up 0 bases and J gave up 11 bases, with 17 bases separating them. In DNA form, the CDR3 reads TGTGCCAGCAGCTTAGCGCTACAGCCCCACTCGTCCCAGCATTTT. It encodes CASSLALQPHSSQHF.